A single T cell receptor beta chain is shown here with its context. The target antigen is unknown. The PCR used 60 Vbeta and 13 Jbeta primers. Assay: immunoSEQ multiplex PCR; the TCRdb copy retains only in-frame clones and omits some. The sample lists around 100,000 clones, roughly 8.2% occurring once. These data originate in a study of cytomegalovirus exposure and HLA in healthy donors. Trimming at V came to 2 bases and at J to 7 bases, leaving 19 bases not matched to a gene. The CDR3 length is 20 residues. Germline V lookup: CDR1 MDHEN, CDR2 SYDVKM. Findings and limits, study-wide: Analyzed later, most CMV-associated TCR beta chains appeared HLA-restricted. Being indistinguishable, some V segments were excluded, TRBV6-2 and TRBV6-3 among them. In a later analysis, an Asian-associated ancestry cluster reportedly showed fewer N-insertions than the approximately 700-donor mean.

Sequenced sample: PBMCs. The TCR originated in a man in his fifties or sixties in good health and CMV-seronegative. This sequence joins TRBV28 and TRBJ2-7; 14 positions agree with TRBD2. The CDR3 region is CASSLQSIRLAGGPAGEQYF. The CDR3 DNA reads TGTGCCAGCAGTTTACAATCGATCCGACTAGCGGGGGGGCCGGCAGGGGAGCAGTACTTC.